This T cell receptor beta chain was obtained from a study of blood T cell repertoires in COVID-19. Germline V lookup: CDR1 SGHTA, CDR2 FQGNSA. This CDR3 has 12 amino acids. V was trimmed by 9 bases and J by 8 bases, leaving 16 bases between them. In the original processing: Counts of nucleated cells, estimated from reference gene primer amplification, were obtained. The repertoire was sequenced with immunoSEQ multiplex PCR; TCRdb's copy has only in-frame clones and lacks some. V and J calls plus clone size are reproduced from that table; the DNA served to infer D and trimming. The data show about 170,000 clones, about 83% seen once.

The V gene is TRBV7-2, the J gene TRBJ1-2, with D tentatively TRBD1 (6 bases). The clonotype comes from a man in his forties who had recovered from COVID-19. Sequenced material: peripheral blood. Here the CDR3 reads CASPLGAQGYTF. The CDR3 region has the DNA TGTGCCAGTCCTTTGGGGGCGCAGGGCTACACCTTC.